This T cell receptor beta chain is from a study of blood T cell repertoires in COVID-19. Across the study: Sources were T cells, B-cell-depleted T cells, or PBMCs; the material itself was cDNA or gDNA.

In this sample, this clone turned up once. In the authors' methods: Reference gene primer amplification gave estimated nucleated cell counts. Profiling relied on immunoSEQ multiplex PCR, and the TCRdb table lists in-frame clones only, not all of them. V, J and clone size reflect that table, while D and trimming were determined from the DNA. The table lists roughly 340,000 clones, over 75% of them singletons. Cohort 3 recovery required two negative PCRs, clearance, or symptom resolution. This CDR3 is 16 amino acids long. The V gene end was trimmed by 2 bases and the J gene end by 4 bases; junction bases not matched to a gene: 8. Germline V gene data show CDR1 as SGHTS and CDR2 as YDEGEE.

This TCR was sampled from a man between 18 and 35 years old who had recovered from COVID-19. What was sequenced was PBMCs or T cells enriched from blood (not recorded which). The V call is TRBV5-8, the J call TRBJ1-3; 8 bases map to TRBD1. As DNA, the CDR3 is TGTGCCAGCAGCTTTCTACAGGGGGGCCTGGGAAACACCATATATTTT. Its translation: CASSFLQGGLGNTIYF.